This T cell receptor beta chain came from a study of cytomegalovirus exposure and HLA in healthy donors. For the study at large: A later analysis reported the approximately 120 validation repertoires used the same platform as the 666 first-cohort repertoires.

As regards this clone: The antigen remains unidentified.

TCRdb's table, derived via immunoSEQ multiplex PCR, lists solely in-frame clones and lacks some. Seen here are about 160,000 clones, nearly 90% observed once, and the top ten hold more than 3.5%. Study-level findings and limits: A subsequent analysis found that TCR clusters from the first cohort also tended to co-occur in the roughly 120 validation repertoires, with about 93% of cluster scores above 0.

This TCR was recovered from a man younger than 35 in good health and CMV-seropositive. The sample taken for sequencing was PBMCs.

The CDR3 region has the DNA TGTGCCAGTAGTATATCCAGGGATTTCTACAATGAGCAGTTCTTC. Amino acid sequence: CASSISRDFYNEQFF. The chain employs TRBV19 and TRBJ2-1; possibly TRBD1 for D (5 bases). CDR3 size: 15 residues. Germline lookup yields CDR1 LNHDA and CDR2 SQIVND (reference sequence). V was trimmed by 2 bases and J by 3 bases, leaving 11 bases between them.